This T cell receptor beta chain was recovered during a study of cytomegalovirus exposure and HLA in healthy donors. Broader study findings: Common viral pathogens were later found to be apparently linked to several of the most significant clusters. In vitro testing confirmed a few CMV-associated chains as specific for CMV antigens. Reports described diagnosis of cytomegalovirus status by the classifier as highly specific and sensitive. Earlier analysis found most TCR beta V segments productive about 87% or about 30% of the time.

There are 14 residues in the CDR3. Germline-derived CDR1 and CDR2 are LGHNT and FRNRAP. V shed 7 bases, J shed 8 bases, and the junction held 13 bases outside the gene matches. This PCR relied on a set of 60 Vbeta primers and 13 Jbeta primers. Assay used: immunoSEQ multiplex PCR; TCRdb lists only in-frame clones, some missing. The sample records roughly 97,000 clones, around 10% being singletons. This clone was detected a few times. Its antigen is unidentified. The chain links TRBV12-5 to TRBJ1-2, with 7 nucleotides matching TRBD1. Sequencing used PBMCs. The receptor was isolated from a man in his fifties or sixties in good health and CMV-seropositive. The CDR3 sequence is CASARREGAKGYTF. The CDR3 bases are TGTGCTAGTGCCCGTCGTGAGGGGGCGAAAGGCTACACCTTC.